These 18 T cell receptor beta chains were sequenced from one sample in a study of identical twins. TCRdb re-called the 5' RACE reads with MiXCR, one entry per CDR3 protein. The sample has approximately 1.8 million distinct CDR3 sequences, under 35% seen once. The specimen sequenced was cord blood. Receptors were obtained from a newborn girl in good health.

The CDR3 DNA is TGCGCCAGCAGCTCGAGACTAGCGGGAGGCCTTTTAAATGAGCAGTTCTTC. This translates into CASSSRLAGGLLNEQFF. The rearrangement joins TRBV5-1 to TRBJ2-1; 13 positions match TRBD2. This CDR3 contains 17 residues. Germline lookup yields CDR1 SGHRS and CDR2 YFSETQ. Trimming removed 3 bases from V and 7 bases from J; junction bases left unmatched: 10.

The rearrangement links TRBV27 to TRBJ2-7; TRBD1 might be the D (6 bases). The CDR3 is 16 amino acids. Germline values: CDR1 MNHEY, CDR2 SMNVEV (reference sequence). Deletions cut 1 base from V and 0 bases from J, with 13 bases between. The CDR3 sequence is CASSLLGAATSYEQYF. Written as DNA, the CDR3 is TGTGCCAGCAGTTTATTGGGGGCAGCGACCTCCTACGAGCAGTACTTC.

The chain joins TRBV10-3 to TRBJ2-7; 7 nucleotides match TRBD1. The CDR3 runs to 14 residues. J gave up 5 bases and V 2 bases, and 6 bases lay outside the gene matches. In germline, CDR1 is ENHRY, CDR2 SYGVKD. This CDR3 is CAISENRGIDEQYF. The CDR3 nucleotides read TGTGCCATCAGTGAGAACAGGGGTATCGACGAGCAGTACTTC.

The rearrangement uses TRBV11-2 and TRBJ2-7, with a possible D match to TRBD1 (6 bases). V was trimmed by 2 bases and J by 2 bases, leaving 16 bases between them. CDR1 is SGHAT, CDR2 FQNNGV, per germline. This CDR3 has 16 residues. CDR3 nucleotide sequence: TGTGCCAGCAGCTTATCAGGGGCTCCTATAACCTACGAGCAGTACTTC. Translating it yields CASSLSGAPITYEQYF. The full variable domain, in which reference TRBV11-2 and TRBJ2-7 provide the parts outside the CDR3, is EAGVAQSPRYKIIEKRQSVAFWCNPISGHATLYWYQQILGQGPKLLIQFQNNGVVDDSQLPKDRFSAERLKGVDSTLKIQPAKLEDSAVYLCASSLSGAPITYEQYFGPGTRLTVT.

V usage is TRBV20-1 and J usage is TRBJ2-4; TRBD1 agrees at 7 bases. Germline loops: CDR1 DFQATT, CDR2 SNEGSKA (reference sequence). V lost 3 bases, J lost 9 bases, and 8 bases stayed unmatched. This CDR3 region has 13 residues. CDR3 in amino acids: CSASSTGQSIQYF. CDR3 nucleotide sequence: TGCAGTGCTAGTTCTACGGGACAGAGCATTCAGTACTTC.

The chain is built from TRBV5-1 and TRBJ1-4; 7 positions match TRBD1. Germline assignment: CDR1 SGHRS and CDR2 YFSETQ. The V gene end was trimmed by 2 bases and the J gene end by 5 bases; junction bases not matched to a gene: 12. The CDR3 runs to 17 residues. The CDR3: CASSFGTAMRVNEKLFF. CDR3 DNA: TGCGCCAGCAGCTTCGGGACAGCCATGAGAGTCAATGAAAAACTGTTTTTT.

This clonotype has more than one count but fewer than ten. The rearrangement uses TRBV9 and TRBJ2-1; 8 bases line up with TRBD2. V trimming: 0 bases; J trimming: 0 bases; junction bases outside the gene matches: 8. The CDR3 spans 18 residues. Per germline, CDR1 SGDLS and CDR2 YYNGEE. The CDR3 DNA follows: TGTGCCAGCAGCGTAGTGTCAGCTAGCGGGCACTCCTACAATGAGCAGTTCTTC. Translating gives CASSVVSASGHSYNEQFF.

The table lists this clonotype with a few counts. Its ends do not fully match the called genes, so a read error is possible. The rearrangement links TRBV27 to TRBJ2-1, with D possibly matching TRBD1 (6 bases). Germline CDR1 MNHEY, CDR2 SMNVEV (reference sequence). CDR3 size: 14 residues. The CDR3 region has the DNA TGTGCCACCAAAACCCTGCTCAGGGACAATGAGCGGTTCTTC. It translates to CATKTLLRDNERFF.

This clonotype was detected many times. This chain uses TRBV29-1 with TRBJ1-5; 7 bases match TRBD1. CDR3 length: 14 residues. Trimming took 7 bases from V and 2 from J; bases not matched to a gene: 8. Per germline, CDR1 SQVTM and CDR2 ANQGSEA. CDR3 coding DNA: TGCAGCGCCCTGACAGGGAATCGCAATCAGCCCCAGCATTTT. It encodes CSALTGNRNQPQHF.

In DNA, the CDR3 is TGTGCCAGCAGCCTCTTTCCCAGCGGGACATACAATGAGCAGTTCTTC. This gives the protein CASSLFPSGTYNEQFF. The chain carries TRBV3-1 and TRBJ2-1, with TRBD2 as a possible D gene (7 bases). CDR3 length: 16 amino acids. The V end lost 4 bases, the J end lost 4 bases, and 17 bases lay between the germline ends. Germline CDR1 reads LGHDT; CDR2 reads YNNKEL (reference sequence).

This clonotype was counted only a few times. CDR3: CASGRTGGNEKLFF. The CDR3 nucleotides are TGTGCCAGCGGGCGGACAGGGGGGAATGAAAAACTGTTTTTT. The V call is TRBV12-3 or TRBV12-4, the J call TRBJ1-4, with 10 bases identical to TRBD1. V was pared by 8 bases and J by 5 bases, with 5 bases of the junction left unmatched. The CDR3 runs to 14 residues.

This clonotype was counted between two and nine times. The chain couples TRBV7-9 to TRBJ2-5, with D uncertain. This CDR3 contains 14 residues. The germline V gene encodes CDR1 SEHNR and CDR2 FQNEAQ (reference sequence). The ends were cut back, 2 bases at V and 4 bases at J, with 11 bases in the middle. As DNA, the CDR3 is TGTGCCAGCAGCTTAACTGGCTCTTCAGAGACCCAGTACTTC. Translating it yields CASSLTGSSETQYF.

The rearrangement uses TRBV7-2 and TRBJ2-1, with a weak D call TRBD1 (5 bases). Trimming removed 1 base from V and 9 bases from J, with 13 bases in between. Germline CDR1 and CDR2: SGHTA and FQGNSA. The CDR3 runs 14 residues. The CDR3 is CASSLGRTHSEQFF. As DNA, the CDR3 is TGTGCCAGCAGCTTAGGACGGACACACAGTGAGCAGTTCTTC.

The CDR3 is CASSYDRNYEQYF. DNA for the CDR3: TGTGCCAGCAGTTACGACAGAAACTACGAGCAGTACTTC. The chain uses TRBV6-5 and TRBJ2-7, with D possibly TRBD1 on 5 matching bases. The CDR3 contains 13 residues. Germline lookup yields CDR1 MNHEY and CDR2 SVGAGI. Trimming took off 2 bases at V and 3 bases at J, with 8 bases between the two ends.

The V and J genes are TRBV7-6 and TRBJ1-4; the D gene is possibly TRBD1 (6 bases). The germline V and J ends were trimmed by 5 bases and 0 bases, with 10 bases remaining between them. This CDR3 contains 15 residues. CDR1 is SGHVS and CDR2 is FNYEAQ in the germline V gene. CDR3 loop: CASSLRDTTNEKLFF. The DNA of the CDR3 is TGTGCCAGCAGCCTACGGGACACAACTAATGAAAAACTGTTTTTT. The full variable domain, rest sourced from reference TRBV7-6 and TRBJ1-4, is GAGVSQSPRYKVTKRGQDVALRCDPISGHVSLYWYRQALGQGPEFLTYFNYEAQQDKSGLPNDRFSAERPEGSISTLTIQRTEQRDSAMYRCASSLRDTTNEKLFFGSGTQLSVL.

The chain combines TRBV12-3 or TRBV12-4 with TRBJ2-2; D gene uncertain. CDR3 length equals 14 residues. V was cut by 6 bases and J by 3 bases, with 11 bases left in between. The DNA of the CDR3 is TGTGCCAGCAGCTCCATGGGGTACACCGGGGAGCTGTTTTTT. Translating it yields CASSSMGYTGELFF.

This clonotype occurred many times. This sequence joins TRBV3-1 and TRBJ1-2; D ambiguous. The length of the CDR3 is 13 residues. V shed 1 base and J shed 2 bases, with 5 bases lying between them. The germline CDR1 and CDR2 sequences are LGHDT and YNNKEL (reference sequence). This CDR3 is CASSQVGNYGYTF. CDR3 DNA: TGTGCCAGCAGCCAAGTGGGAAACTATGGCTACACCTTC.

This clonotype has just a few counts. CDR3 amino acids: CASSLKALRHMTTDTQYF. The DNA of the CDR3 is TGTGCCAGCAGCTTAAAGGCGCTCCGACACATGACTACAGATACGCAGTATTTT. The chain recombines TRBV11-2 with TRBJ2-3; D is ambiguous. Germline CDR1 is SGHAT and CDR2 is FQNNGV. The CDR3 consists of 18 residues. Trimming left V 2 bases short and J 3 bases short, with 21 bases between.